This is a list of T cell receptor beta chains from one sample in a study of T cell responses to AZD1222 COVID-19 vaccine. The protocol was immunoSEQ multiplex PCR, while the TCRdb copy is restricted to in-frame clones and leaves out a portion. This sample has about 48,000 clones, with 70% to 90% found just once. Here the sequenced sample was peripheral blood, taken 28 days after the second AZD1222 dose. Source of these receptors: an adult who received the AZD1222 COVID-19 vaccine. The CDR3 runs from the conserved cysteine through the conserved F or W. The D gene is left open where the match is weak. Where a row states a size, it is once, few, many or the class of an expanded clone; other rows omit it.

NA	NA	TRBV11-2	TRBJ1-6	CASSLDTPSPLHF	TGTGCCAGCAGCTTAGATACTCCCTCACCCCTCCACTTT
NA	TRBD2	TRBV3-1/TRBV3-2	TRBJ2-7	CASSQSPVLGLAGAGEQYF	TGTGCCAGCAGCCAGAGCCCCGTTTTGGGACTAGCGGGAGCCGGCGAGCAGTACTTC
NA	NA	TRBV3-1/TRBV3-2	TRBJ2-7	CASPPYGEQYF	TGTGCCAGCCCCCCTTACGGCGAGCAGTACTTC
NA	NA	TRBV10-2	TRBJ2-7	CASSENQGLEQYF	TGCGCCAGCAGTGAGAATCAGGGTCTCGAGCAGTACTTC
NA	NA	TRBV19	TRBJ1-2	CASSRPEENGYTF	TGTGCCAGTAGTAGGCCTGAGGAGAATGGCTACACCTTC
once	TRBD1	TRBV6-5	TRBJ1-2	CASLTRGLDGYTF	TGTGCCAGCTTAACAAGGGGGCTGGATGGCTACACCTTC
NA	NA	TRBV12-3/TRBV12-4	TRBJ1-2	CASRGTTNYGYTF	TGTGCCAGCCGGGGGACGACTAACTATGGCTACACCTTC
NA	NA	TRBV19	TRBJ2-1	CASSIWLTNEQFF	TGTGCCAGTAGTATCTGGCTAACCAATGAGCAGTTCTTC
NA	TRBD2	TRBV7-8	TRBJ2-1	CASSLGASGRSNEQFF	TGTGCCAGCAGCTTAGGGGCCAGCGGGAGATCGAATGAGCAGTTCTTC
NA	TRBD1	TRBV5-6	TRBJ2-7	CASSFGTGNYEQYF	TGTGCCAGCAGCTTTGGGACAGGGAATTACGAGCAGTACTTC
NA	TRBD1	TRBV29-1	TRBJ1-1	CSVAAPRWTGDSTEAFF	TGCAGCGTTGCGGCACCTAGGTGGACAGGGGACAGCACTGAAGCTTTCTTT
NA	NA	TRBV29-1	TRBJ1-3	CSVDQRSGNTIYF	TGCAGCGTTGATCAGCGCTCTGGAAACACCATATATTTT
few	NA	TRBV6-1	TRBJ2-2	CASSEPLDVGELFF	TGTGCCAGCAGTGAACCTCTGGATGTCGGGGAGCTGTTTTTT
NA	NA	TRBV28	TRBJ1-5	CASIPGRVPINQPQHF	TGTGCCAGCATCCCGGGGAGGGTCCCAATCAATCAGCCCCAGCATTTT
NA	TRBD1	TRBV5-6	TRBJ1-2	CASSPLGWTGVDGYTF	TGTGCCAGCAGCCCCCTCGGTTGGACAGGGGTCGATGGCTACACCTTC
NA	TRBD1	TRBV6-5	TRBJ1-2	CASRQGGTGGSYTF	TGTGCCAGCAGACAAGGGGGGACAGGGGGAAGCTACACCTTC
NA	TRBD1	TRBV5-1	TRBJ2-6	CASSAIQGLGANVLTF	TGCGCCAGCAGCGCAATACAGGGGCTCGGAGCCAACGTCCTGACTTTC
NA	TRBD2	TRBV11-3	TRBJ2-5	CASSLGSGEQETQYF	TGTGCCAGCAGCTTAGGAAGCGGGGAGCAAGAGACCCAGTACTTC
NA	NA	TRBV27	TRBJ1-5	CASSLLYGVNQPQHF	TGTGCCAGCAGTTTATTATACGGGGTAAATCAGCCCCAGCATTTT
NA	TRBD1	TRBV27	TRBJ1-2	CASSAGQGARGYTF	TGTGCCAGCAGTGCCGGACAGGGGGCGAGGGGCTACACCTTC
NA	NA	TRBV28	TRBJ1-2	CASYERVYGYTF	TGTGCCAGCTATGAGCGAGTCTATGGCTACACCTTC
NA	TRBD2	TRBV28	TRBJ2-3	CASSFSAGRGASSTDTQYF	TGTGCCAGCAGTTTCTCCGCGGGGCGGGGGGCCTCTAGCACAGATACGCAGTATTTT
NA	NA	TRBV6-4	TRBJ2-2	CASSEAAPNTGELFF	TGTGCCAGCAGTGAGGCAGCGCCTAACACCGGGGAGCTGTTTTTT
NA	NA	TRBV7-2	TRBJ2-7	CASSLNVRQTYEQYF	TGTGCCAGCAGCTTAAACGTCAGACAGACCTACGAGCAGTACTTC
NA	NA	TRBV28	TRBJ2-7	CATDALYEQYF	TGTGCCACCGATGCGCTCTACGAGCAGTACTTC
NA	NA	TRBV6-9	TRBJ2-7	CASRRALLLYEQYF	TGTGCCAGCAGACGGGCCCTACTCCTCTACGAGCAGTACTTC
NA	NA	TRBV25-1	TRBJ2-1	CASSEGGRGNEQFF	TGTGCCAGCAGTGAAGGAGGCAGAGGCAATGAGCAGTTCTTC
NA	NA	TRBV9	TRBJ2-2	CASSVDLSERRELFF	TGTGCCAGCAGCGTAGATCTGTCGGAGCGAAGGGAGCTGTTTTTT
NA	NA	TRBV12-5	TRBJ2-5	CASGSQGWETQYF	TGTGCTAGTGGTTCACAGGGTTGGGAGACCCAGTACTTC
NA	TRBD1	TRBV11-2	TRBJ1-2	CASSNRQGSSYGYTF	TGTGCCAGCAGCAACAGACAGGGTTCCTCCTATGGCTACACCTTC
NA	TRBD1	TRBV19	TRBJ1-3	CASSTWTGDSGNTIYF	TGTGCCAGTAGTACCTGGACAGGGGATTCTGGAAACACCATATATTTT
NA	NA	TRBV19	TRBJ2-5	CASSKDSIQETQYF	TGTGCCAGTAGTAAAGACAGTATCCAAGAGACCCAGTACTTC
NA	NA	TRBV20-1	TRBJ2-7	CSVDSGYEQYF	TGCAGTGTCGACTCCGGCTACGAGCAGTACTTC
NA	NA	TRBV9	TRBJ2-7	CASSPPRSRTESYEQYF	TGTGCCAGCAGCCCTCCCCGAAGCAGGACGGAGTCCTACGAGCAGTACTTC
NA	NA	TRBV7-6	TRBJ1-1	CASSLLSAAFF	TGTGCCAGCAGCTTACTGTCGGCGGCTTTCTTT
NA	NA	TRBV19	TRBJ2-6	CASSIEPGDSGANVLTF	TGTGCCAGTAGTATAGAGCCAGGCGACTCTGGGGCCAACGTCCTGACTTTC
NA	NA	TRBV28	TRBJ2-4	CASSAIGLLGAKNIQYF	TGTGCCAGCAGTGCCATTGGGCTTTTAGGGGCCAAAAACATTCAGTACTTC